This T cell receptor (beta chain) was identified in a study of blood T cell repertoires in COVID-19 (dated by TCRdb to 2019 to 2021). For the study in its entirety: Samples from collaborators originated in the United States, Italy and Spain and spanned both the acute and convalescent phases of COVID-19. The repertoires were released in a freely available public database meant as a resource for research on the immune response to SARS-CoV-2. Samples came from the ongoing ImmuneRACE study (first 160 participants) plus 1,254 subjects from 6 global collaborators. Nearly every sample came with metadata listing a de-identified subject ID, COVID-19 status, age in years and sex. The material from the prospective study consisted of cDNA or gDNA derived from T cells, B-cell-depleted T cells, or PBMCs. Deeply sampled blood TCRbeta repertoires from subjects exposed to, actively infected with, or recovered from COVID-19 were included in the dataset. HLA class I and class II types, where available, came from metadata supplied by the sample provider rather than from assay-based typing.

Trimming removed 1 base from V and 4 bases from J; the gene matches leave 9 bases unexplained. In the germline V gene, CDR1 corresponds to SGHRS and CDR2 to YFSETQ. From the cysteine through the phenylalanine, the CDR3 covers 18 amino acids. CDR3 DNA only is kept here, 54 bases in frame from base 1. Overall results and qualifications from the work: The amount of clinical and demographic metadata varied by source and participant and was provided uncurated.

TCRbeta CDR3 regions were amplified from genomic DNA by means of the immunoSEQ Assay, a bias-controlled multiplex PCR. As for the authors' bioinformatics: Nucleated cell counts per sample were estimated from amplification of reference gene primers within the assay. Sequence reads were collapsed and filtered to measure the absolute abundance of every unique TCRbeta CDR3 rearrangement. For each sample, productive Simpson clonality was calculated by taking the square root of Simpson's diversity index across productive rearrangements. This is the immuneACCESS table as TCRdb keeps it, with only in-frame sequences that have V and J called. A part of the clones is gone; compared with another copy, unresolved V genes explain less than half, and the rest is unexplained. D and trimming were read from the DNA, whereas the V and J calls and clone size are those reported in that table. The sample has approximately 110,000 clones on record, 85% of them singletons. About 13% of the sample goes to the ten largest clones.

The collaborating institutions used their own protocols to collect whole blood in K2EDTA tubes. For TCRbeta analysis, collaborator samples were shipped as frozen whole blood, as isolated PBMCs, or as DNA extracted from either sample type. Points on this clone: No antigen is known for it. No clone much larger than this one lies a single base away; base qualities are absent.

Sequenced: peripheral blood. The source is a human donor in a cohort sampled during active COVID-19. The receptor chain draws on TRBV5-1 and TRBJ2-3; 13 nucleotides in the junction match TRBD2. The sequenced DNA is TGCGCCAGCAGCTTGTCCCTACTAGCGGGGGGGCTAGCAGATACGCAGTATTTT. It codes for CASSLSLLAGGLADTQYF. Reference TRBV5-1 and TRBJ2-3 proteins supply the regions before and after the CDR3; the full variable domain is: KAGVTQTPRYLIKTRGQQVTLSCSPISGHRSVSWYQQTPGQGLQFLFEYFSETQRNKGNFPGRFSGRQFSNSRSEMNVSTLELGDSALYLCASSLSLLAGGLADTQYFGPGTRLTVL.